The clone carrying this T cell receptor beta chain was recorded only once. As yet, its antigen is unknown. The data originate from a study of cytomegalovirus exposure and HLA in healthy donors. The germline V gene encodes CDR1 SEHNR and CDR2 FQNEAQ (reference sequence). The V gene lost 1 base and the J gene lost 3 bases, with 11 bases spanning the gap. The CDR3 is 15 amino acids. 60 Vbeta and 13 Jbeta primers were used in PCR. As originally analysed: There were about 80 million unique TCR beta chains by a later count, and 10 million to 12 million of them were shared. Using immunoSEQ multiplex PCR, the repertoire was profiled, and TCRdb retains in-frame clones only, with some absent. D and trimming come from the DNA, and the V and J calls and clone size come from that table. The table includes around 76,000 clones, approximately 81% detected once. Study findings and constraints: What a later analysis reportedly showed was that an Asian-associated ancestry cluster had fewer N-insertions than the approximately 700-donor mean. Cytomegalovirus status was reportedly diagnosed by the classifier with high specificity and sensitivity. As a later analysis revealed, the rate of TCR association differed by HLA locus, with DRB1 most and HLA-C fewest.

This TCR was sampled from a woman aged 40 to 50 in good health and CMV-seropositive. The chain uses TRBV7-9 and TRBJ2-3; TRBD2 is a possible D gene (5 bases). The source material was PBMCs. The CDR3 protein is CASSLDLSGTDTQYF. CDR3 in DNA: TGTGCCAGCAGCTTAGACCTGAGCGGTACAGATACGCAGTATTTT.